This TCR beta chain is from a study of response to subunit inactivated influenza vaccine. One entry per CDR3 protein, called by TCRdb with MiXCR from the RT-PCR reads. The sample has over 800,000 distinct CDR3 sequences, approximately 22% seen once. Study-wide results and limits: The authors suggested that few new T cells are recruited per seasonal influenza vaccination.

Germline CDR1 reads SGHVS; CDR2 reads FNYEAQ. Trimming removed 1 base from V and 7 bases from J; junction bases left unmatched: 10. The CDR3 is 16 amino acids. The sample holds a few counts of this clonotype. No antigen is known for it. This sequence joins TRBV7-6 and TRBJ2-1; TRBD1 agrees at 7 bases. This sample comprised PBMCs from blood, obtained about 5 days after vaccination. This receptor was taken from a man aged 45-65 years who received an inactivated influenza vaccine. The CDR3 loop is CASSLEGGNRENEQFF. CDR3 sequence (DNA): TGTGCCAGCAGCTTAGAAGGGGGCAACAGGGAAAATGAGCAGTTCTTC.